Sequencing of this T cell receptor beta chain was carried out in a study of cytomegalovirus exposure and HLA in healthy donors. Study-wide background: About 85 million unique TCR sequences came from HLA-typed donors in an early release. Study results and caveats: V- and J-gene trimming of TCR beta was linked (in a later analysis) to a missense DCLRE1C variant.

A note on this clone: Its antigen is as yet unknown.

Primers: 60 Vbeta forward and 13 Jbeta reverse. Here immunoSEQ multiplex PCR was the method, and the copy in TCRdb shows in-frame clones only, minus some. The sample gives some 150,000 clones, about four fifths of which show up once; around 4.7% is in the top ten. Per the germline V gene, CDR1 is SEHNR and CDR2 is FQNEAQ (reference sequence). V lost 8 bases and J 4 bases, leaving 22 bases between the germline ends. The CDR3 consists of 16 residues. This chain joins TRBV7-9 and TRBJ2-3, with D possibly matching TRBD2 (5 bases). This TCR was recovered from a woman younger than 30 in good health and CMV-seropositive. The sequenced sample was PBMCs. The CDR3 loop is CASFSSPAVIPDTQYF. In DNA form, the CDR3 reads TGTGCCAGCTTTAGTTCCCCAGCGGTAATCCCAGATACGCAGTATTTT.